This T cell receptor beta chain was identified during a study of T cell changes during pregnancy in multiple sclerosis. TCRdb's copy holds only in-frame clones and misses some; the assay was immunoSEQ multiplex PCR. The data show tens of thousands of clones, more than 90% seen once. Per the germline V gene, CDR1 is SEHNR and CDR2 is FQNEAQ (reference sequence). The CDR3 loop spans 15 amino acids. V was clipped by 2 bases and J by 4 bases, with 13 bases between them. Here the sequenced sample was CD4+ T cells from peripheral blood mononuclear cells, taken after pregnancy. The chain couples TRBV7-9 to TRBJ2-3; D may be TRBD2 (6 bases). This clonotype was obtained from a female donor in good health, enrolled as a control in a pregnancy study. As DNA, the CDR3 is TGTGCCAGCAGCTTACTCGGCAGGGAGGCAGATACGCAGTATTTT. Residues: CASSLLGREADTQYF.